This T cell receptor beta chain was documented in a study of blood T cell repertoires in COVID-19. On the study more broadly: There were acute and convalescent COVID-19 samples, and they came from the United States, Italy and Spain.

Profiling relied on immunoSEQ multiplex PCR, and the TCRdb table lists in-frame clones only, not all of them. This table has over 200,000 clones, approximately 85% appearing once. The CDR3 length is 13 residues. Germline V CDR1 and CDR2: SNHLY, FYNNEI. The V and J ends lost 7 bases and 8 bases respectively, with 17 bases between them. A single count supports this clone. This clonotype originated in a woman in her forties or fifties who had recovered from COVID-19. V usage is TRBV2 and J usage is TRBJ1-2; D is possibly TRBD1 (6 bases). The specimen sequenced was PBMCs or T cells enriched from blood (not recorded which). The CDR3 spells CASTAGAQGGYTF. The CDR3, as DNA: TGTGCCAGCACCGCGGGGGCCCAAGGGGGCTACACCTTC. The whole variable domain, remainder taken from reference TRBV2 and TRBJ1-2, is EPEVTQTPSHQVTQMGQEVILRCVPISNHLYFYWYRQILGQKVEFLVSFYNNEISEKSEIFDDQFSVERPDGSNFTLKIRSTKLEDSAMYFCASTAGAQGGYTFGSGTRLTVV.